The 7 T cell receptor beta chains given below trace back to one sample, sequenced in a study of T-cell memory formation after mild COVID-19. TCRdb used MiXCR to reprocess the 5' RACE reads, holding one entry per CDR3 protein. Among 90,000 to 130,000 distinct CDR3 sequences listed, 18% were seen once. Sequencing was performed on PBMCs or a T cell subset sorted from them (not recorded which). The receptor source for this set is a young man who had mild COVID-19 (a few samples of this study predate the infection). Cell type and time point are not known.

In this sample, this clonotype turned up a few times. At one end, the junction sequence differs from germline, possibly due to a read error. The chain carries TRBV11-2 and TRBJ2-1, with TRBD2 identical over 8 bases. The V gene's germline CDR1 is SGHAT and CDR2 FQNNGV. CDR3 length: 13 amino acids. The CDR3 loop is CASRLAGYNEQFF. The DNA for the CDR3 is TGTGCCAGCAGATTAGCGGGGTACAATGAGCAGTTCTTC.

The genes are TRBV7-2 and TRBJ2-3; TRBD2 is a possible D gene (5 bases). CDR3 length: 12 residues. V shed 6 bases and J shed 2 bases, with 6 bases lying between them. CDR1 and CDR2 (germline): SGHTA, FQGNSA. CDR3 amino acids: CASRRATDTQYF. CDR3 DNA: TGTGCCAGCAGGAGGGCCACAGATACGCAGTATTTT.

The V and J genes are TRBV6-2 or TRBV6-3 and TRBJ2-5, with D tentatively TRBD2 (5 bases). Germline V gives CDR1 MNHEY, CDR2 SVGEGT. The CDR3 is made up of 12 amino acids. V was trimmed by 6 bases and J by 3 bases, leaving 8 bases between them. CDR3 in DNA: TGTGCCAGCAGCTCAGCGGAAGAGACCCAGTACTTC. Its translation is CASSSAEETQYF.

This clonotype was counted between two and nine times. This chain connects TRBV7-2 to TRBJ2-1; TRBD2 agrees at 12 bases. The ends lost 3 bases at V and 14 bases at J; junction bases unmatched: 11. CDR3 length: 15 amino acids. CDR1 is SGHTA, CDR2 FQGNSA, per germline. CDR3 loop: CASSFSLLAGGREFF. The CDR3 DNA is TGTGCCAGCAGCTTTTCATTACTAGCGGGGGGTCGAGAGTTCTTC.

V usage is TRBV5-1 and J usage is TRBJ2-5; D gene uncertain. V lost 0 bases to trimming and J lost 2 bases, with 14 bases between them. This CDR3 region has 16 residues. Germline V gene data show CDR1 as SGHRS and CDR2 as YFSETQ. The DNA of the CDR3 is TGCGCCAGCAGCTTGGTATCCAGAAAGGGACAAGAGACCCAGTACTTC. Encoded protein: CASSLVSRKGQETQYF.

This clonotype was counted ten times or more. V gene TRBV4-1 combines with J gene TRBJ2-3; no clear D. The CDR3 has 13 amino acids. The germline gives CDR1 MGHRA, CDR2 YSYEKL. V lost 1 base to trimming and J lost 6 bases, with 8 bases between them. Written as DNA, the CDR3 is TGCGCCAGCAGCCAAGTCGTAGGGGATACGCAGTATTTT. Residues: CASSQVVGDTQYF.

The chain has TRBV7-2 and TRBJ1-5; 9 bases map to TRBD1. V lost 5 bases and J lost 3; bases outside the gene matches: 2. Looked up from germline, CDR1 is SGHTA and CDR2 is FQGNSA. The length of the CDR3 is 14 residues. This CDR3 is CASSRDRANQPQHF. DNA of the CDR3: TGTGCCAGCAGCCGGGACAGGGCCAATCAGCCCCAGCATTTT. The full variable domain, with the rest looked up from reference TRBV7-2 and TRBJ1-5, is GAGVSQSPSNKVTEKGKDVELRCDPISGHTALYWYRQSLGQGLEFLIYFQGNSAPDKSGLPSDRFSAERTGGSVSTLTIQRTQQEDSAVYLCASSRDRANQPQHFGDGTRLSIL.